The clone carrying this T cell receptor beta chain was seen ten or more times. The antigen remains unidentified. The data are from a study of CD8 T cells in ankylosing spondylitis. Points from the study as a whole: Blood from ankylosing spondylitis patients appeared to carry a characteristic eight-variant TCR beta motif. Previous work reported some of these motif variants in the synovial fluid and blood of reactive arthritis. CD8+ by phenotype, disease-linked clones were relatively rare in peripheral blood. Disease-associated clones were reportedly significantly overrepresented in matched ankylosing spondylitis synovial fluid.

The CDR3 is 14 amino acids. Making use of molecular barcodes, quantitative 5'-RACE generated TCR beta libraries. TCRdb fed the 5' RACE reads into MiXCR, producing one record per CDR3 protein. The table records about 210,000 distinct CDR3 sequences, 7.3% of them present only once. This receptor was taken from a male donor with ankylosing spondylitis. Sample: blood, either unsorted or a sorted T cell fraction (not recorded which). This chain connects TRBV21-1 to TRBJ2-7. TRBV21-1 is a pseudogene. CDR3 region: CASSKVEPTYEQYF. DNA for the CDR3: TGTGCCAGCAGCAAAGTAGAACCAACCTACGAGCAGTACTTC.